This T cell receptor (beta chain) is from a study of cytomegalovirus exposure and HLA in healthy donors. Study details: A later analysis reported the same platform for the 110 or so validation repertoires and the approximately 640 first-cohort repertoires. Notes on the study in general: The classifier, whose performance was assessed in both the original and validation cohorts, reportedly diagnosed cytomegalovirus status with high specificity and sensitivity.

V gave up 2 bases and J gave up 0 bases; unmatched junction bases: 6. Germline CDR1 reads SGHVS; CDR2 reads FQNEAQ. This CDR3 is 16 amino acids long. Repertoires were generated with immunoSEQ multiplex PCR, while TCRdb's copy carries only in-frame clones and drops some. Of under 200,000 clones in the sample, 75% to 90% were seen once. This clone was observed a handful of times. What it recognizes is unknown. The source material was PBMCs. The sequence was collected from a woman aged 18 to 35 in good health and CMV-seronegative. J is TRBJ1-1 and V is TRBV7-8, with 7 positions matching TRBD1. CDR3 DNA sequence: TGTGCCAGCAGCTTATTATTAGGGGGCATGAACACTGAAGCTTTCTTT. It codes for CASSLLLGGMNTEAFF. Drawing the rest from reference TRBV7-8 and TRBJ1-1, the complete variable domain is GAGVSQSPRYKVAKRGQDVALRCDPISGHVSLFWYQQALGQGPEFLTYFQNEAQLDKSGLPSDRFFAERPEGSVSTLKIQRTQQEDSAVYLCASSLLLGGMNTEAFFGQGTRLTVV.